This passage covers 25 T cell receptor beta chains from one sample sequenced in a study of CD8 T cells in ankylosing spondylitis. One entry per CDR3 protein, called by TCRdb with MiXCR from the 5' RACE reads. The table lists around 250,000 distinct CDR3 sequences, about 18% of them singletons. The sequencing sample was made of blood, either unsorted or a sorted T cell fraction (not recorded which). The source is a male donor with ankylosing spondylitis or in good health (not recorded which).

The chain is built from TRBV2 and TRBJ2-2; no firm D call. V shed 7 bases and J shed 2 bases, with 14 bases lying between them. The CDR3 has 15 amino acids. Germline V gene data show CDR1 as SNHLY and CDR2 as FYNNEI. CDR3 amino acids: CASIGARPNTGELFF. The CDR3 DNA follows: TGTGCCAGCATCGGCGCGAGACCAAACACCGGGGAGCTGTTTTTT.

There are a few counts of this clonotype. The chain recombines TRBV12-3 or TRBV12-4 with TRBJ2-2; tentative D call: TRBD1 (5 bases). V dropped 6 bases and J dropped 1 base, with 12 bases sitting between them. This CDR3 is built from 15 residues. The CDR3 DNA reads TGTGCCAGCAGCGACCCTACAGGGAACACCGGGGAGCTGTTTTTT. Amino acids: CASSDPTGNTGELFF.

The chain carries TRBV10-3 and TRBJ2-2; 10 bases are shared with TRBD1. This CDR3 region has 16 residues. Germline V gene sequence: CDR1 ENHRY, CDR2 SYGVKD. Trimming at V came to 3 bases and at J to 6 bases, leaving 7 bases not matched to a gene. CDR3 in amino acids: CAISDDRGLGAGELFF. DNA of the CDR3: TGTGCCATCAGTGATGACAGGGGGCTTGGCGCCGGGGAGCTGTTTTTT.

The DNA for the CDR3 is TGTGCCAGCAGCCATTACTCCAATGAGCAGTTCTTC. Translation: CASSHYSNEQFF. The V and J genes are TRBV3-1 and TRBJ2-1; no definite D call. Deletions cut 3 bases from V and 6 bases from J, with 6 bases between. The germline gives CDR1 LGHDT, CDR2 YNNKEL (reference sequence). The CDR3 has 12 residues.

Only a few counts were recorded for this clonotype. The chain has TRBV5-6 and TRBJ2-3; 8 bases line up with TRBD1. This CDR3 spans 16 amino acids. Germline V gives CDR1 SGHDT, CDR2 YYEEEE. With V trimmed by 5 bases and J by 1 base, 9 bases remained unmatched. Written as DNA, the CDR3 is TGTGCCAGCAGTGTTTCAGGGGGCTTTGGCACAGATACGCAGTATTTT. It yields the protein CASSVSGGFGTDTQYF. Filled out from reference TRBV5-6 and TRBJ2-3, the complete variable domain reads DAGVTQSPTHLIKTRGQQVTLRCSPKSGHDTVSWYQQALGQGPQFIFQYYEEEERQRGNFPDRFSGHQFPNYSSELNVNALLLGDSALYLCASSVSGGFGTDTQYFGPGTRLTVL.

This clonotype turned up a few times. The chain is built from TRBV4-3 and TRBJ2-7; no clear D. Trimming took off 1 base at V and 4 bases at J, with 11 bases between the two ends. The germline V gene has CDR1 LGHNA and CDR2 YSLEER. This CDR3 contains 14 residues. In DNA form, the CDR3 reads TGCGCCAGCAGCCAAGGGCTTGGGTTTTACGAGCAGTACTTC. Its protein is CASSQGLGFYEQYF.

This clonotype was found a few times. This chain uses TRBV12-3 or TRBV12-4 with TRBJ2-1; 13 bases align to TRBD2. V shed 8 bases, J shed 9 bases, and the junction held 10 bases outside the gene matches. The CDR3 runs to 15 residues. CDR3 in DNA: TGTGCCAGCTATACACTAGCGGGAGGGGTAGGTGAGCAGTTCTTC. This sequence encodes CASYTLAGGVGEQFF.

This clonotype occurred many times. This chain uses TRBV5-1 with TRBJ2-3; no reliable D call. V was shortened by 0 bases and J by 6 bases, with 8 bases between the two germline ends. CDR1 is SGHRS, CDR2 YFSETQ, per germline. The CDR3 extends over 13 amino acids. The CDR3 DNA reads TGCGCCAGCAGCTTGGATGGGTCGGATACGCAGTATTTT. Its translation: CASSLDGSDTQYF.

The genes are TRBV11-2 and TRBJ2-1; tentative D call: TRBD1 (6 bases). The V gene lost 1 base and the J gene lost 0 bases, with 10 bases spanning the gap. This CDR3 comprises 16 residues. CDR1 is SGHAT, CDR2 FQNNGV, per germline. CDR3 nucleotides: TGTGCCAGCAGCTTAGTCCAGGGGAACTCCTACAATGAGCAGTTCTTC. This codes for CASSLVQGNSYNEQFF. The complete variable domain, with remaining parts taken from reference TRBV11-2 and TRBJ2-1, reads EAGVAQSPRYKIIEKRQSVAFWCNPISGHATLYWYQQILGQGPKLLIQFQNNGVVDDSQLPKDRFSAERLKGVDSTLKIQPAKLEDSAVYLCASSLVQGNSYNEQFFGPGTRLTVL.

V gene TRBV9 combines with J gene TRBJ2-3; D unresolved. From germline, CDR1 is SGDLS and CDR2 YYNGEE. V was pared by 0 bases and J by 6 bases, with 11 bases between. The length of the CDR3 is 14 residues. The DNA of the CDR3 is TGTGCCAGCAGCGTAGTGGCAGTGGGGGATACGCAGTATTTT. It encodes CASSVVAVGDTQYF.

This clonotype was observed a few times. The rearrangement links TRBV4-1 to TRBJ2-3; 7 bases fit TRBD1. Trimming took 1 base from V and 2 from J; bases not matched to a gene: 3. This CDR3 region has 15 residues. Per the germline V gene, CDR1 is MGHRA and CDR2 is YSYEKL. CDR3 in DNA: TGCGCCAGCAGCCAAGTGGACAGGACCACAGATACGCAGTATTTT. Its protein product is CASSQVDRTTDTQYF.

The chain recombines TRBV7-2 with TRBJ1-5; D is ambiguous. This CDR3 is built from 15 residues. Deletions cut 2 bases from V and 1 base from J, with 9 bases between. CDR1 and CDR2 from the germline V gene are SGHTA and FQGNSA. The CDR3 is CASSLSGFSNQPQHF. The CDR3 coding sequence is TGTGCCAGCAGCTTAAGCGGCTTCAGCAATCAGCCCCAGCATTTT.

The rearrangement links TRBV14 to TRBJ2-2; no reliable D call. Germline V gene data show CDR1 as SGHDN and CDR2 as FVKESK. V lost 3 bases to trimming and J lost 3 bases, with 5 bases between them. This CDR3 spans 13 amino acids. CDR3 region: CASSQGYTGELFF. CDR3 bases: TGTGCCAGCAGCCAGGGTTACACCGGGGAGCTGTTTTTT.

This sequence joins TRBV7-9 and TRBJ2-1; perhaps D is TRBD1 or TRBD2 (5 bases each). Trimming left V 5 bases short and J 7 bases short, with 12 bases between. CDR3 length equals 13 residues. CDR1 SEHNR and CDR2 FQNEAQ come from the germline V gene (reference sequence). The CDR3 here is CASSRRDGNEQFF. The DNA for the CDR3 is TGTGCCAGCAGCCGCCGGGACGGAAATGAGCAGTTCTTC.

This clonotype was seen more than once but under ten times. The chain carries TRBV2 and TRBJ2-7; D is unresolved. This CDR3 is built from 13 residues. Germline V gene data show CDR1 as SNHLY and CDR2 as FYNNEI. V lost 9 bases, J lost 3 bases, and 15 bases lay in between. The CDR3 bases are TGTGCCAGGAGAGACCCCCTCAACTACGAGCAGTACTTC. It translates to CARRDPLNYEQYF.

The V and J genes are TRBV19 and TRBJ2-1, with TRBD1 matching 8 bases. Germline CDR1 LNHDA, CDR2 SQIVND (reference sequence). The CDR3 loop spans 15 amino acids. The trim removed 2 bases at V and 4 bases at J, leaving 4 bases unmatched. CDR3 in DNA: TGTGCCAGTAGTATAAGGACAGGGCTATACAATGAGCAGTTCTTC. Its protein product is CASSIRTGLYNEQFF.

Worth noting for this clonotype: The conserved final phenylalanine or tryptophan is absent from the CDR3, which likely points to a read error. V gene TRBV5-1 combines with J gene TRBJ2-5, with 8 nucleotides matching TRBD2. The junction had 11 bases not matched to a gene; V was cut back by 3 bases and J by 1 base. From germline, CDR1 is SGHRS and CDR2 YFSETQ. This CDR3 spans 17 amino acids. CDR3: CASSSTISGEIQETQYL. The CDR3 DNA follows: TGCGCCAGCAGCTCAACGATTAGCGGGGAGATCCAAGAGACCCAGTACTTA.

This chain links TRBV5-1 with TRBJ2-5; D is possibly TRBD1 (6 bases). CDR3 length: 16 residues. CDR1 is SGHRS, CDR2 YFSETQ, per germline. The germline V and J ends were trimmed by 3 bases and 2 bases, with 17 bases remaining between them. CDR3 sequence (DNA): TGCGCCAGCAGCTCGGAACAGGGTGTCCGACAAGAGACCCAGTACTTC. It translates to CASSSEQGVRQETQYF.

This clonotype was recorded once. The CDR3 carries no conserved terminal phenylalanine or tryptophan, so it likely arises from a read error. This sequence joins TRBV29-1 and TRBJ2-1; 10 nucleotides align to TRBD1. Per the germline V gene, CDR1 is SQVTM and CDR2 is ANQGSEA. This CDR3 has 14 residues. Unmatched junction bases numbered 7, after V lost 4 bases and J lost 7 bases. CDR3 bases: TGCAGCGTTGGAGGGACAGGGGTGACAAATGAGCAGTTCCTC. Encoded protein: CSVGGTGVTNEQFL.

The rearrangement uses TRBV29-1 and TRBJ2-1; D gene unclear. The ends were cut back, 0 bases at V and 0 bases at J, with 6 bases in the middle. Looked up from germline, CDR1 is SQVTM and CDR2 is ANQGSEA. The CDR3 extends over 14 amino acids. The CDR3 protein is CSVEDGSSYNEQFF. The CDR3 nucleotides are TGCAGCGTTGAAGACGGAAGCTCCTACAATGAGCAGTTCTTC.

V gene TRBV29-1 combines with J gene TRBJ1-2; D is perhaps TRBD1 (6 bases). The V and J ends lost 7 bases and 6 bases respectively, with 24 bases between them. Germline V CDR1 and CDR2: SQVTM, ANQGSEA. This CDR3 contains 15 residues. The DNA of the CDR3 is TGCAGCGCCTTACCAGCGGGGGGCAAGGACAATGGCTACACCTTC. Protein sequence: CSALPAGGKDNGYTF.

V is TRBV4-3 and J is TRBJ2-5, with TRBD2 matching over 12 bases. This CDR3 has 16 residues. Losses at the gene ends were 0 bases for V and 5 bases for J; bases not matched to a gene: 4. CDR1 LGHNA and CDR2 YSLEER come from the germline V gene. The chain's CDR3 is CASSQDGLAGMETQYF. CDR3 DNA: TGCGCCAGCAGCCAAGACGGACTAGCGGGAATGGAGACCCAGTACTTC.

As for this clonotype: One end of the junction does not line up with germline, which may come from a read error. The V call is TRBV7-8, the J call TRBJ2-1; no definite D call. The CDR3 contains 16 residues. Germline V gene data show CDR1 as SGHVS and CDR2 as FQNEAQ. The CDR3: CASSFAGLITHNEQSF. CDR3 bases: TGTGCCAGCAGCTTCGCAGGCCTCATCACGCACAATGAGCAGTCCTTC.

A single count supports this clonotype. The chain uses TRBV7-9 and TRBJ1-1, with no clear D. This CDR3 has 13 residues. From germline, CDR1 is SEHNR and CDR2 FQNEAQ (reference sequence). The V end was cut by 1 base, the J end by 5 bases, with 8 bases between. CDR3 region: CASSLESVTEAFF. Here the CDR3 DNA reads TGTGCCAGCAGCTTAGAATCAGTTACTGAAGCTTTCTTT.

The J gene is TRBJ2-7, the V gene TRBV3-1, with D perhaps TRBD1 (6 bases). CDR3 length equals 13 residues. V lost 9 bases to trimming and J lost 6 bases, with 18 bases between them. Germline V CDR1 and CDR2: LGHDT, YNNKEL (reference sequence). The CDR3 region is CASRGRGGVEQYF. The CDR3 DNA reads as TGTGCCAGTAGGGGGAGAGGTGGGGTCGAGCAGTACTTC.